The clone carrying this T cell receptor beta chain was observed at least ten times. Its antigen is as yet unknown. Indicated time point: sample taken at primary tumor resection. In each case, whole RNA from tumor, nontumor lung or frozen PBMC was sequenced unsorted. These data are taken from a study of spatial heterogeneity in lung cancer. Study background: As counted in raw reads, each unique TCR and UMI combination appeared more than ten times on average. General observations from the study: Ubiquitous and regional expanded TCR counts tracked ubiquitous and regional nonsynonymous mutations, respectively. Counts of expanded alpha and beta TCRs within tumors tracked the tumor nonsynonymous mutation count.

A single record per CDR3 protein comes from TCRdb applying MiXCR to the 5' RACE reads. The data contain 20,000 to 25,000 distinct CDR3 sequences, about 15% of them singletons. This TCR was sampled from a female donor with early-stage non-small cell lung cancer. Sequencing used lung tumor tissue, obtained at surgery.

CDR3 bases: TGTGCCAGCAGCTTAAAAGCGGGAGGGTCCTACAATGAGCAGTTCTTC. It encodes CASSLKAGGSYNEQFF. The V gene is TRBV7-3, the J gene TRBJ2-1, with TRBD2 matching over 10 bases. The CDR3 consists of 16 residues. The V and J ends lost 1 base and 1 base, in that order; junction bases with no gene match: 1. Germline V gene lookup returns CDR1 SGHTA and CDR2 FQGTGA. Looking up the rest from reference TRBV7-3 and TRBJ2-1 gives the full variable domain: GAGVSQTPSNKVTEKGKYVELRCDPISGHTALYWYRQSLGQGPEFLIYFQGTGAADDSGLPNDRFFAVRPEGSVSTLKIQRTERGDSAVYLCASSLKAGGSYNEQFFGPGTRLTVL.